What follows are 21 T cell receptor beta chains derived from one specimen sequenced in a study of blood T cell repertoires in COVID-19. The table came from immunoSEQ multiplex PCR; TCRdb's copy has only in-frame clones and leaves some out. In the table there are 190,000 or so clones, over 80% of which are singletons. The sequencing input was PBMCs or T cells enriched from blood (not recorded which). These receptors were taken from a man between 18 and 29 years old with acute COVID-19.

This clone was picked up a small number of times. This chain links TRBV29-1 with TRBJ1-2; TRBD1 matches at 10 bases. This CDR3 is 12 amino acids long. Germline V gives CDR1 SQVTM, CDR2 ANQGSEA. Germline trimming cut 4 bases from V and 7 bases from J; bases unmatched to any gene: 3. The CDR3, as DNA: TGCAGCGTTGGACAGGGGGCCTCTGGCTACACCTTC. Amino acids: CSVGQGASGYTF.

The chain is built from TRBV7-2 and TRBJ2-7, with a weak D call TRBD2 (6 bases). Trimming left V 4 bases short and J 2 bases short, with 18 bases between. This CDR3 region has 16 residues. Germline-derived CDR1 and CDR2 are SGHTA and FQGNSA. This CDR3 is CASSSSGTRAAYEQYF. As DNA, the CDR3 is TGTGCCAGCAGCTCCTCCGGGACTCGGGCGGCCTACGAGCAGTACTTC. Supplemented by reference TRBV7-2 and TRBJ2-7, the full variable domain reads GAGVSQSPSNKVTEKGKDVELRCDPISGHTALYWYRQSLGQGLEFLIYFQGNSAPDKSGLPSDRFSAERTGGSVSTLTIQRTQQEDSAVYLCASSSSGTRAAYEQYFGPGTRLTVT.

This chain uses TRBV5-1 with TRBJ1-2, with D possibly TRBD1 on 5 matching bases. Trimming cost V 4 bases and J 1 base, with 11 bases left between them. The CDR3 contains 14 residues. CDR1 is SGHRS and CDR2 is YFSETQ in the germline V gene. Written as DNA, the CDR3 is TGCGCCAGCAGCCAATGGGGCAATAACTATGGCTACACCTTC. Its translation: CASSQWGNNYGYTF.

V is TRBV6-1 and J is TRBJ2-7; D perhaps matches TRBD2 (6 bases). The CDR3 spans 15 residues. The V end lost 2 bases, the J end lost 0 bases, and 11 bases lay between the germline ends. Germline CDR1 reads MNHNS; CDR2 reads SASEGT. In DNA, the CDR3 is TGTGCCAGCAGTGAACGGCTAGCGCCCTCCTACGAGCAGTACTTC. This translates into CASSERLAPSYEQYF.

The chain combines TRBV5-1 with TRBJ2-5; 12 bases line up with TRBD1. The CDR3 spans 17 residues. V lost 1 base, J lost 3 bases, and 7 bases stayed unmatched. Germline V gene sequence: CDR1 SGHRS, CDR2 YFSETQ. CDR3 amino acids: CASSLKWDRGPKETQYF. CDR3 nucleotides: TGCGCCAGCAGCTTGAAATGGGACAGGGGGCCCAAAGAGACCCAGTACTTC.

The chain links TRBV24-1 to TRBJ2-3; 8 positions agree with TRBD1. With 8 bases clipped from V and 0 bases from J, the junction kept 6 bases outside the gene matches. Germline V gene data show CDR1 as KGHDR and CDR2 as SFDVKD. This CDR3 comprises 15 residues. In DNA, the CDR3 is TGTGCCACCAAGCCCGGACAGGGTAGCACAGATACGCAGTATTTT. Translation gives CATKPGQGSTDTQYF.

Remarks on this clone: Other DNA sequences in the sample encode the same CDR3. This chain uses TRBV5-1 with TRBJ2-3, with 8 nucleotides matching TRBD1. V was pared by 2 bases and J by 0 bases, with 2 bases of the junction left unmatched. The CDR3 length is 15 residues. The germline gives CDR1 SGHRS, CDR2 YFSETQ. The DNA for the CDR3 is TGCGCCAGCAGCTTTTCAGGGGGCAGCACAGATACGCAGTATTTT. It specifies CASSFSGGSTDTQYF. Filled out from reference TRBV5-1 and TRBJ2-3, the complete variable domain reads KAGVTQTPRYLIKTRGQQVTLSCSPISGHRSVSWYQQTPGQGLQFLFEYFSETQRNKGNFPGRFSGRQFSNSRSEMNVSTLELGDSALYLCASSFSGGSTDTQYFGPGTRLTVL.

The genes are TRBV25-1 and TRBJ1-3; D not resolved. The germline V and J ends were trimmed by 3 bases and 2 bases, with 8 bases remaining between them. The CDR3 is 14 amino acids. CDR1 and CDR2 from the germline V gene are MGHDK and SYGVNS. In nucleotides, the CDR3 is TGTGCCAGCAGTGATTCCAGTCCTGGAAACACCATATATTTT. It is translated as CASSDSSPGNTIYF. Drawing the rest from reference TRBV25-1 and TRBJ1-3, the complete variable domain is EADIYQTPRYLVIGTGKKITLECSQTMGHDKMYWYQQDPGMELHLIHYSYGVNSTEKGDLSSESTVSRIRTEHFPLTLESARPSHTSQYLCASSDSSPGNTIYFGEGSWLTVV.

The chain employs TRBV19 and TRBJ2-1; a weak D match, TRBD2 (6 bases). Trimming took 5 bases from V and 5 from J, leaving 10 bases between them. Germline loops: CDR1 LNHDA, CDR2 SQIVND (reference sequence). The CDR3 is 13 amino acids. CDR3 in amino acids: CASSPWGDNEQFF. DNA for the CDR3: TGTGCCAGTAGTCCTTGGGGGGACAATGAGCAGTTCTTC.

The chain joins TRBV28 to TRBJ1-2; 8 bases match TRBD1. The J segment lost 5 bases and the V segment lost 5 bases, leaving 10 bases of the junction unmatched. CDR1 and CDR2 (germline): MDHEN, SYDVKM. The CDR3 covers 15 residues. CDR3 sequence: CASSPNGQGKYGYTF. CDR3 bases: TGTGCCAGCAGTCCAAACGGACAGGGCAAGTATGGCTACACCTTC.

The chain employs TRBV9 and TRBJ2-1, with TRBD2 identical over 9 bases. The CDR3 spans 14 residues. Germline CDR1 SGDLS, CDR2 YYNGEE. With V trimmed by 4 bases and J by 7 bases, 6 bases remained unmatched. The DNA for the CDR3 is TGTGCCAGCAGCCTTAGCGGGAGTGGGAATGAGCAGTTCTTC. It specifies CASSLSGSGNEQFF.

The CDR3 sequence is CASSTGDKGNQPQHF. The CDR3 DNA reads TGTGCCAGCAGTACAGGGGATAAGGGCAATCAGCCCCAGCATTTT. This sequence joins TRBV6-8 and TRBJ1-5; TRBD1 agrees at 7 bases. Germline trimming cut 5 bases from V and 2 bases from J; bases unmatched to any gene: 6. CDR3 length: 15 amino acids. Germline values: CDR1 MNHGY, CDR2 SAAAGT.

The chain employs TRBV3-1 (or the pseudogene TRBV3-2) and TRBJ2-5; D uncertain. Germline lookup yields CDR1 LGHDT and CDR2 YNNKEL (reference sequence). The CDR3 is 14 amino acids. Trimming took off 1 base at V and 5 bases at J, with 11 bases between the two ends. The CDR3 coding sequence is TGTGCCAGCAGCCAAGTAGACATCTACGAGACCCAGTACTTC. Protein: CASSQVDIYETQYF.

V usage is TRBV25-1 and J usage is TRBJ2-7; 8 bases fit TRBD2. V lost 5 bases, J lost 3 bases, and 6 bases stayed unmatched. The germline V gene has CDR1 MGHDK and CDR2 SYGVNS. The CDR3 runs to 14 residues. The CDR3, as DNA: TGTGCCAGCAGTTCGACTAGCGTAAACTACGAGCAGTACTTC. This codes for CASSSTSVNYEQYF.

This CDR3 is CASSDRGRQETQYF. The DNA of the CDR3 is TGTGCCAGCAGCGACAGGGGGCGACAAGAGACCCAGTACTTC. The rearrangement uses TRBV7-2 and TRBJ2-5; TRBD1 matches at 10 bases. The junction had 2 bases not matched to a gene; V was cut back by 5 bases and J by 2 bases. The V gene's germline CDR1 is SGHTA and CDR2 FQGNSA. The CDR3 is 14 amino acids.

The chain combines TRBV30 with TRBJ1-2; 7 bases agree with TRBD1. Trimming at V came to 5 bases and at J to 4 bases, leaving 10 bases not matched to a gene. This CDR3 has 14 amino acids. CDR1 is GTSNPN and CDR2 is SVGIG in the germline V gene (reference sequence). CDR3 residues: CAWGTDGSGYGYTF. CDR3 DNA: TGTGCCTGGGGGACAGACGGAAGTGGCTATGGCTACACCTTC.

The chain has TRBV5-1 and TRBJ2-1, with D tentatively TRBD2 (5 bases). CDR3 length: 16 residues. CDR1 is SGHRS and CDR2 is YFSETQ in the germline V gene. Deletions cut 0 bases from V and 0 bases from J, with 10 bases between. The CDR3: CASSLAYGSSYNEQFF. The DNA of the CDR3 is TGCGCCAGCAGCTTGGCCTATGGGAGCTCCTACAATGAGCAGTTCTTC.

V gene TRBV20-1 combines with J gene TRBJ2-1; 8 nucleotides agree with TRBD2. Trimming removed 5 bases from V and 10 bases from J; junction bases left unmatched: 4. This CDR3 region has 11 residues. Germline lookup yields CDR1 DFQATT and CDR2 SNEGSKA (reference sequence). The CDR3 nucleotides read TGCAGTGCTGTAGGCGGGGGGGAGCAGTTCTTC. Residues: CSAVGGGEQFF.

The sample holds a few counts of this clone. This sequence joins TRBV4-2 and TRBJ2-2; 7 bases match TRBD2. Germline values: CDR1 LGHNA, CDR2 YNFKEQ. The CDR3 consists of 16 residues. V was clipped by 1 base and J by 1 base; unmatched bases: 3. CDR3 residues: CASSQATSKNTGELFF. DNA of the CDR3: TGTGCCAGCAGCCAAGCGACTAGCAAGAACACCGGGGAGCTGTTTTTT.

The DNA of the CDR3 is TGTGCCAGCAGTTCTCCGGGGGACTTCTACGAGCAGTACTTC. Protein: CASSSPGDFYEQYF. The J gene is TRBJ2-7, the V gene TRBV28; the D gene is possibly TRBD2 (6 bases). Germline V gene lookup returns CDR1 MDHEN and CDR2 SYDVKM. The CDR3 is 14 amino acids. The ends were cut back, 4 bases at V and 3 bases at J, with 13 bases in the middle.

This clone was seen only a few times. The V and J genes are TRBV20-1 and TRBJ1-6, with D unclear. Between the trimmed V and J ends, which lost 5 bases and 0 bases, there was a span of 14 bases. This CDR3 has 16 residues. Germline CDR1 is DFQATT and CDR2 is SNEGSKA (reference sequence). CDR3 residues: CSAREQVGSYNSPLHF. CDR3 DNA: TGCAGTGCTCGTGAGCAGGTCGGCTCCTATAATTCACCCCTCCACTTT.